Following are 20 T cell receptor beta chains from one sample sequenced in a study of T cell repertoires in cytomegalovirus infection. Their recognized antigens are unknown. Each CDR3 protein gets one entry after TCRdb re-called the reads with MiXCR. The sample holds about 130,000 distinct CDR3 sequences; 32% are singletons and the top ten take under 70%. Material: CD8+ T cells from cultured PBMCs, obtained from culture after CMV antigen stimulation. These receptors all stem from a human donor in good health (CMV status not recorded). Some clones in this sample may be carry-over from other donors' samples.

The rearrangement uses TRBV7-2 and TRBJ1-4, with D possibly matching TRBD1 (5 bases). There are 17 residues in the CDR3. Trimming removed 3 bases from V and 5 bases from J, with 19 bases in between. Germline V gives CDR1 SGHTA, CDR2 FQGNSA. CDR3 protein: CASSFGREGYRNEKLFF. The CDR3 region has the DNA TGTGCCAGCAGCTTTGGCAGGGAAGGGTATAGGAATGAAAAACTGTTTTTT.

This clonotype was seen repeatedly, ten times or more. The chain carries TRBV6-1 and TRBJ2-3; 12 positions agree with TRBD2. CDR3 length equals 18 residues. The germline CDR1 and CDR2 sequences are MNHNS and SASEGT. V lost 2 bases, J lost 4 bases, and 10 bases stayed unmatched. For the CDR3, the DNA is TGTGCCAGCAGTGAAAACCCGATACTAGCGGGGGGCGCAGATACGCAGTATTTT. Translated, it gives CASSENPILAGGADTQYF.

This clonotype was observed a few times. The chain joins TRBV6-1 to TRBJ1-5, with 8 bases fitting TRBD1. J gave up 3 bases and V 5 bases, and 6 bases lay outside the gene matches. Per germline, CDR1 MNHNS and CDR2 SASEGT. CDR3 length: 15 residues. CDR3 coding DNA: TGTGCCAGCAGTCCAGGACAGGGTTTCAATCAGCCCCAGCATTTT. It specifies CASSPGQGFNQPQHF.

V is TRBV4-1 and J is TRBJ2-5; TRBD2 matches 7 bases. The length of the CDR3 is 17 residues. The V gene end was trimmed by 4 bases and the J gene end by 2 bases; junction bases not matched to a gene: 13. CDR1 and CDR2 from the germline V gene are MGHRA and YSYEKL. Here the CDR3 DNA reads TGCGCCAGCAGCCGAAGATACGCGGGGGAGATTCAAGAGACCCAGTACTTC. This codes for CASSRRYAGEIQETQYF.

The rearrangement links TRBV28 to TRBJ1-6; the D is unclear. V lost 3 bases and J 3 bases, leaving 21 bases between the germline ends. The CDR3 contains 19 residues. The germline V gene has CDR1 MDHEN and CDR2 SYDVKM. CDR3 residues: CASSFWAEAPPLYNSPLHF. CDR3 nucleotides: TGTGCCAGCAGTTTTTGGGCCGAAGCCCCTCCACTCTATAATTCACCCCTCCACTTT.

This clonotype was seen more than once but under ten times. This chain joins TRBV12-5 and TRBJ1-1, with 11 nucleotides matching TRBD1. V lost 2 bases and J lost 4; bases outside the gene matches: 12. CDR3 length: 18 residues. Germline CDR1 reads LGHNT; CDR2 reads FRNRAP. CDR3 amino acids: CASGLLTGQGANRTEAFF. The CDR3 DNA reads TGTGCTAGTGGTTTGTTGACCGGACAGGGGGCTAATCGCACTGAAGCTTTCTTT.

The gene calls are TRBV4-3 and TRBJ2-1; D remains unclear. The CDR3 contains 15 residues. The germline V gene has CDR1 LGHNA and CDR2 YSLEER. Deletions cut 0 bases from V and 1 base from J, with 7 bases between. CDR3 residues: CASSQEYQSYNEQFF. In nucleotides, the CDR3 is TGCGCCAGCAGCCAAGAATACCAGTCCTACAATGAGCAGTTCTTC.

This clonotype was seen many times. The chain uses TRBV7-8 and TRBJ1-2, with D unclear. Germline V lookup: CDR1 SGHVS, CDR2 FQNEAQ. CDR3 length: 16 residues. Trimming stripped 1 base from V and 3 bases from J, with 15 bases between. DNA for the CDR3: TGTGCCAGCAGCTTAGGAATGGGCCGATTCGACTATGGCTACACCTTC. Translating gives CASSLGMGRFDYGYTF.

This clonotype has a count of ten or more. This sequence joins TRBV12-3 or TRBV12-4 and TRBJ2-2; the D is unclear. CDR3 length: 15 residues. Trimming left V 5 bases short and J 0 bases short, with 10 bases between. This CDR3 is CASSDEEANTGELFF. DNA for the CDR3: TGTGCCAGCAGTGATGAGGAAGCGAACACCGGGGAGCTGTTTTTT.

The chain recombines TRBV10-3 with TRBJ2-1; 7 nucleotides agree with TRBD2. CDR1 is ENHRY, CDR2 SYGVKD, per germline. V lost 8 bases, J lost 10 bases, and 5 bases stayed unmatched. The CDR3 consists of 11 residues. CDR3 region: CAIGGGLEQFF. Here the CDR3 DNA reads TGTGCCATCGGGGGGGGATTAGAGCAGTTCTTC.

This clonotype was counted a few times. CDR3 residues: CASSLRSGDMGTDTQYF. CDR3 in DNA: TGCGCCAGCAGCCTCCGATCAGGGGACATGGGCACAGATACGCAGTATTTT. The chain combines TRBV4-3 with TRBJ2-3; weak D call: TRBD1 (6 bases). Trimming cost V 4 bases and J 1 base, with 18 bases left between them. The CDR3 spans 17 residues. The germline V gene encodes CDR1 LGHNA and CDR2 YSLEER.

This clonotype was counted ten times or more. V and J are TRBV12-3 or TRBV12-4 and TRBJ1-2, with 9 bases that match TRBD1. With V trimmed by 2 bases and J by 4 bases, 8 bases remained unmatched. This CDR3 has 16 amino acids. The CDR3 loop is CASSLFRTGVSYGYTF. CDR3 nucleotide sequence: TGTGCCAGCAGTTTATTTAGGACAGGGGTTTCCTATGGCTACACCTTC.

The chain employs TRBV7-9 and TRBJ2-3, with D perhaps matching TRBD2 (6 bases). Germline assignment: CDR1 SEHNR and CDR2 FQNEAQ (reference sequence). Trimming pared 1 base from V and 4 bases from J, leaving 15 bases between. The length of the CDR3 is 16 residues. DNA of the CDR3: TGTGCCAGCAGCTTAGGAGTTTGGAGGGACGCAGATACGCAGTATTTT. This translates into CASSLGVWRDADTQYF.

J is TRBJ1-1 and V is TRBV7-6; no firm D call. V shed 1 base and J shed 2 bases, with 8 bases lying between them. CDR3 length equals 14 residues. Germline CDR1 reads SGHVS; CDR2 reads FNYEAQ. In DNA, the CDR3 is TGTGCCAGCAGCTTAGGTACAGAAAACACTGAAGCTTTCTTT. It encodes CASSLGTENTEAFF.

The chain links TRBV7-2 to TRBJ2-7; D unresolved. The germline CDR1 and CDR2 sequences are SGHTA and FQGNSA. This CDR3 contains 13 residues. Trimming left V 3 bases short and J 3 bases short, with 9 bases between. The CDR3 nucleotides read TGTGCCAGCAGCTTTGGGGTGCGCTACGAGCAGTACTTC. It codes for CASSFGVRYEQYF.

The J gene is TRBJ2-7, the V gene TRBV10-3; no clear D. The CDR3 runs to 15 residues. Germline CDR1 ENHRY, CDR2 SYGVKD. The V and J ends lost 3 bases and 1 base respectively, with 13 bases between them. The CDR3 protein is CAISDRGPTSYEQYF. The DNA of the CDR3 is TGTGCCATCAGTGATCGCGGACCAACTTCCTACGAGCAGTACTTC.

The V gene is TRBV6-2 or TRBV6-3, the J gene TRBJ2-1; possibly TRBD1 or TRBD2 for D (5 bases each). Germline V gene lookup returns CDR1 MNHEY and CDR2 SVGEGT. V lost 7 bases and J lost 9, with 13 bases in between. The CDR3 has 12 amino acids. The CDR3 bases are TGTGCCAGCATTACAGGTGGAGGTGAGCAGTTCTTC. Residues: CASITGGGEQFF.

The J gene is TRBJ2-1, the V gene TRBV6-4, with D tentatively TRBD1 (5 bases). The germline V gene encodes CDR1 MRHNA and CDR2 SNTAGT. The CDR3 is 13 residues long. V gave up 3 bases and J gave up 10 bases, with 13 bases separating them. CDR3 bases: TGTGCCAGCAGTGATCGGGCCAACAGGGAGCAGTTCTTC. Translation gives CASSDRANREQFF.

This chain connects TRBV4-2 to TRBJ2-1, with a possible D match to TRBD1 (5 bases). With 0 bases removed from V and 7 bases from J, the gap between germline ends came to 19 bases. The CDR3 sequence is 17 residues long. Germline assignment: CDR1 LGHNA and CDR2 YNFKEQ. CDR3 in DNA: TGTGCCAGCAGCCAAGATCAGGGCAGAGAAAAAGGGAATGAGCAGTTCTTC. It yields the protein CASSQDQGREKGNEQFF.

This clonotype was counted a single time. With a much larger clone just one base away, this may be a read error. The chain is built from TRBV28 and TRBJ1-4; D call uncertain. There are 12 residues in the CDR3. In germline, CDR1 is MDHEN, CDR2 SYDVKM. CDR3 in DNA: TGTGCCAGCTCTTCCGGAAATGAAAAACCGTTTTTT. Its translation is CASSSGNEKPFF.